A single sample is the source of the 18 T cell receptor beta chains below, sequenced in a study of shared clonotypes between healthy human individuals. Libraries were prepared by immunoSEQ multiplex PCR; TCRdb keeps only in-frame clonotypes and omits some of them. The sample shows roughly 2.6 million clones, over 85% of them seen only once. Sequences were obtained from naive CD4+ T cells sorted from blood. The subset denotes: CD45RA+ positively selected. These TCRs come from a man younger than 30 in good health.

The chain has TRBV5-5 and TRBJ2-3; 8 bases align to TRBD1. Germline loops: CDR1 SGHKS, CDR2 YYEKEE (reference sequence). J was trimmed by 1 base and V by 3 bases; bases with no gene match: 1. The CDR3 spans 14 residues. CDR3 loop: CASSSGQGTDTQYF. The CDR3, as DNA: TGTGCCAGCAGCTCGGGACAGGGCACAGATACGCAGTATTTT.

This chain links TRBV4-1 with TRBJ2-7; D possibly corresponds to TRBD1 (6 bases). Germline V gene sequence: CDR1 MGHRA, CDR2 YSYEKL. With 0 bases removed from V and 3 bases from J, the gap between germline ends came to 12 bases. CDR3 length: 15 residues. CDR3 protein: CASSQDLQGFYEQYF. CDR3 coding DNA: TGCGCCAGCAGCCAAGATTTACAGGGTTTCTACGAGCAGTACTTC.

J is TRBJ1-5 and V is TRBV4-1, with 7 bases lining up with TRBD1. The V and J ends lost 0 bases and 7 bases, in that order; junction bases with no gene match: 12. The germline V gene has CDR1 MGHRA and CDR2 YSYEKL. CDR3 length: 17 amino acids. CDR3 in DNA: TGCGCCAGCAGCCAAGAGGGGGGACAGACCGGGAGGCAGCCCCAGCATTTT. Translating gives CASSQEGGQTGRQPQHF.

This rearrangement joins TRBV10-2 to TRBJ2-6, with TRBD1 identical over 10 bases. This CDR3 is 16 amino acids long. Germline CDR1 WSHSY, CDR2 SAAADI. V shed 7 bases, J shed 0 bases, and the junction held 3 bases outside the gene matches. DNA for the CDR3: TGCGCCAGCACCAGGACAGGGGGCTCTGGGGCCAACGTCCTGACTTTC. Translation gives CASTRTGGSGANVLTF.

V and J are TRBV6-6 and TRBJ2-1, with D maybe TRBD2 (6 bases). Germline V gene lookup returns CDR1 MNHNY and CDR2 SVGAGI (reference sequence). This CDR3 contains 13 residues. The ends were cut back, 6 bases at V and 8 bases at J, with 14 bases in the middle. In DNA form, the CDR3 reads TGTGCCAGCAGGGGCGGGATGACGGATGAGCAGTTCTTC. Translated, it gives CASRGGMTDEQFF.

This clone was observed a single time. The chain employs TRBV9 and TRBJ1-3; D is unresolved. V was trimmed by 0 bases and J by 10 bases, leaving 17 bases between them. CDR3 length equals 15 residues. The germline CDR1 and CDR2 sequences are SGDLS and YYNGEE. DNA of the CDR3: TGTGCCAGCAGCGTAGACCCGGGTGGGGTTCCGACCATATATTTT. This encodes CASSVDPGGVPTIYF.

The chain uses TRBV5-5 and TRBJ1-4; no definite D call. V was pared by 2 bases and J by 7 bases, with 9 bases between. The CDR3 length is 13 residues. Germline loops: CDR1 SGHKS, CDR2 YYEKEE (reference sequence). The CDR3 region is CASSFGVTEKLFF. The CDR3 DNA sequence: TGTGCCAGCAGCTTCGGGGTCACTGAAAAACTGTTTTTT.

J is TRBJ1-3 and V is TRBV11-2; 9 bases are shared with TRBD1. CDR1 SGHAT and CDR2 FQNNGV come from the germline V gene. The CDR3 has 16 residues. V gave up 5 bases and J gave up 2 bases; unmatched junction bases: 7. The CDR3 coding sequence is TGTGCCAGCAGCGGCTTCTGGACAGGGGCTGGAAACACCATATATTTT. Residues: CASSGFWTGAGNTIYF.

The chain recombines TRBV2 with TRBJ1-2; TRBD1 is a possible D gene (5 bases). This CDR3 spans 11 amino acids. V was clipped by 6 bases and J by 8 bases, with 10 bases between them. CDR1 and CDR2 from the germline V gene are SNHLY and FYNNEI. Here the CDR3 reads CASSQGVGYTF. The CDR3 DNA sequence: TGTGCCAGCAGCCAAGGGGTCGGCTACACCTTC.

Concerning this clone itself: Distinct nucleotide sequences in the sample also encode this CDR3. The CDR3 DNA follows: TGCGCCAGCAGCCTCGGGACTAGCGGGTACAATGAGCAGTTCTTC. Its protein is CASSLGTSGYNEQFF. The genes are TRBV5-1 and TRBJ2-1; 12 bases are shared with TRBD2. This CDR3 spans 15 amino acids. The germline V gene encodes CDR1 SGHRS and CDR2 YFSETQ. The V segment lost 4 bases and the J segment 4 bases; nucleotides outside the gene matches: 3.

The CDR3 bases are TGTGCCAGCAGAACCCAGACAGCCCATTCCTACGAGCAGTACTTC. This encodes CASRTQTAHSYEQYF. The chain joins TRBV6-1 to TRBJ2-7; a possible D gene is TRBD1 (5 bases). Germline lookup yields CDR1 MNHNS and CDR2 SASEGT. CDR3 length: 15 residues. Trimming shortened V by 6 bases and J by 1 base, and 16 bases separated the two germline ends.

The chain carries TRBV5-4 and TRBJ2-3, with D perhaps matching TRBD2 (6 bases). Germline CDR1 SGHNT, CDR2 YYREEE (reference sequence). This CDR3 contains 15 residues. V lost 4 bases and J lost 0, with 12 bases in between. Written as DNA, the CDR3 is TGTGCCAGCAGCCGACTAGGACTAAGCACAGATACGCAGTATTTT. Translation gives CASSRLGLSTDTQYF.

The chain couples TRBV30 to TRBJ2-1, with 8 bases fitting TRBD1. CDR1 is GTSNPN, CDR2 SVGIG, per germline (reference sequence). J lost 5 bases, V lost 3 bases, and 9 bases had no gene match. The CDR3 contains 15 residues. The CDR3, as DNA: TGTGCCTGGAGGGAGGTGGACAGGGCCCACAATGAGCAGTTCTTC. This gives the protein CAWREVDRAHNEQFF.

This clone was seen a single time. This chain joins TRBV30 and TRBJ1-3; D gene uncertain. V shed 3 bases and J shed 0 bases, with 9 bases lying between them. CDR3 length: 14 amino acids. Germline values: CDR1 GTSNPN, CDR2 SVGIG (reference sequence). CDR3 sequence reads: CAWSQQSSGNTIYF. The CDR3 DNA reads as TGTGCCTGGAGCCAACAGAGCTCTGGAAACACCATATATTTT.

V usage is TRBV28 and J usage is TRBJ1-5; maybe TRBD1 (6 bases). The CDR3 covers 18 residues. Between the trimmed V and J ends, which lost 6 bases and 3 bases, there was a span of 24 bases. The germline gives CDR1 MDHEN, CDR2 SYDVKM. The CDR3 sequence is CASSPTPPDRTLNQPQHF. The DNA for the CDR3 is TGTGCCAGCAGCCCTACCCCGCCAGACAGGACCCTCAATCAGCCCCAGCATTTT.

This clone was counted only a few times. This chain uses TRBV30 with TRBJ1-4, with D maybe TRBD1 (5 bases). V was cut by 3 bases and J by 4 bases, with 12 bases left in between. CDR1 and CDR2 from the germline V gene are GTSNPN and SVGIG (reference sequence). This CDR3 contains 14 residues. CDR3 sequence reads: CAWRPGTLNEKLFF. CDR3 DNA sequence: TGTGCCTGGAGGCCCGGGACCCTTAATGAAAAACTGTTTTTT.

The genes are TRBV9 and TRBJ1-6; no definite D call. The germline V gene has CDR1 SGDLS and CDR2 YYNGEE. CDR3 length: 17 residues. The V and J ends lost 0 bases and 7 bases respectively, with 17 bases between them. The CDR3 region is CASSVEMTSPGNSPLHF. Here the CDR3 DNA reads TGTGCCAGCAGCGTAGAGATGACATCTCCAGGCAATTCACCCCTCCACTTT.

With regard to this clone: Other DNA sequences in the same sample also yield this CDR3. V usage is TRBV5-6 and J usage is TRBJ2-7; D is possibly TRBD1 or TRBD2 (5 bases each). The V and J ends lost 0 bases and 4 bases respectively, with 11 bases between them. CDR3 length equals 14 residues. Germline values: CDR1 SGHDT, CDR2 YYEEEE. The CDR3 coding sequence is TGTGCCAGCAGCTTGGGTCGGGGACGGTACGAGCAGTACTTC. Translated, it gives CASSLGRGRYEQYF. Full variable domain (missing parts from reference TRBV5-6 and TRBJ2-7): DAGVTQSPTHLIKTRGQQVTLRCSPKSGHDTVSWYQQALGQGPQFIFQYYEEEERQRGNFPDRFSGHQFPNYSSELNVNALLLGDSALYLCASSLGRGRYEQYFGPGTRLTVT.